A single sample gave rise to the 19 T cell receptor beta chains below, sequenced in a study of blood T cell repertoires in COVID-19. Sequenced by immunoSEQ multiplex PCR; TCRdb stores in-frame clones only, minus some. The sample records about 250,000 clones, roughly 84% being singletons. Material: peripheral blood. The receptors here all came from a woman in her forties with active or convalescent COVID-19.

On this clone: The junction departs from germline at one end; a sequencing error may be responsible. The chain employs TRBV15 and TRBJ2-7; a weak D match, TRBD2 (6 bases). Germline CDR1 is LNHNV and CDR2 is YYDKDF (reference sequence). The CDR3 is made up of 14 amino acids. CDR3 coding DNA: TGTGCCACCAGCAGAGGCGGGGCCTCCAACGAGCAGTACTTC. As protein: CATSRGGASNEQYF.

The chain has TRBV4-1 and TRBJ2-2, with 8 bases aligning to TRBD1. The germline gives CDR1 MGHRA, CDR2 YSYEKL. The CDR3 length is 18 residues. V gave up 0 bases and J gave up 7 bases; unmatched junction bases: 13. In DNA form, the CDR3 reads TGCGCCAGCAGCCAAGATGGGGCCGGGACAGGAGGGTACGGGGAGCTGTTTTTT. Amino acids: CASSQDGAGTGGYGELFF.

The chain combines TRBV7-9 with TRBJ2-1, with 9 bases that match TRBD2. This CDR3 has 13 residues. Germline lookup yields CDR1 SEHNR and CDR2 FQNEAQ (reference sequence). V trimming: 5 bases; J trimming: 12 bases; junction bases outside the gene matches: 8. The CDR3 spells CASSTTSGHAQFF. The CDR3 region has the DNA TGTGCCAGCAGCACTACTAGCGGGCACGCGCAGTTCTTC.

CDR3 coding DNA: TGTGCCAGCAGTTTAAACAGGGCTATTGAAGCTTTCTTT. This codes for CASSLNRAIEAFF. V gene TRBV12-3 or TRBV12-4 combines with J gene TRBJ1-1; a weak D match, TRBD1 (6 bases). Trimming took 2 bases from V and 7 from J, leaving 11 bases between them. The CDR3 runs to 13 residues.

The sample holds one count of this clone. Other nucleotide sequences in the sample specify the same CDR3. V usage is TRBV9 and J usage is TRBJ1-1; the D gene is possibly TRBD1 (6 bases). CDR1 and CDR2 (germline): SGDLS, YYNGEE. V was clipped by 0 bases and J by 1 base, with 10 bases between them. This CDR3 has 15 residues. The CDR3 protein is CASSVVGQPNTEAFF. The CDR3 region has the DNA TGTGCCAGCAGCGTAGTCGGACAGCCGAACACTGAAGCTTTCTTT.

This rearrangement joins TRBV29-1 to TRBJ2-3, with TRBD1 matching over 7 bases. The CDR3 has 15 amino acids. J lost 0 bases, V lost 6 bases, and 9 bases had no gene match. CDR1 and CDR2 from the germline V gene are SQVTM and ANQGSEA. CDR3 DNA: TGCAGCGTCCAAACCGGGACAGTGAGCACAGATACGCAGTATTTT. Translated: CSVQTGTVSTDTQYF.

This chain joins TRBV5-1 and TRBJ1-1, with a tentative D call TRBD1 (6 bases). Germline V gene data show CDR1 as SGHRS and CDR2 as YFSETQ. V lost 4 bases, J lost 4 bases, and 14 bases lay in between. The CDR3 has 14 residues. The CDR3: CASSGVGGFTEAFF. The CDR3 nucleotides read TGCGCCAGCAGCGGCGTAGGGGGATTCACTGAAGCTTTCTTT.

This rearrangement joins TRBV12-1 to TRBJ1-2. TRBV12-1 is a recognized pseudogene. The CDR3 has 12 residues. The CDR3 is CASSLGGHGYTF. As DNA, the CDR3 is TGTGCCAGCAGCTTGGGGGGGCATGGCTACACCTTC.

This chain uses TRBV19 with TRBJ1-1, with D possibly TRBD1 on 6 matching bases. The CDR3 is 14 residues long. Germline V gives CDR1 LNHDA, CDR2 SQIVND (reference sequence). V dropped 8 bases and J dropped 3 bases, with 16 bases sitting between them. The CDR3 reads CASVRLQGHTEAFF. DNA for the CDR3: TGTGCCAGTGTCCGGCTACAGGGACACACTGAAGCTTTCTTT.

This rearrangement joins TRBV5-6 to TRBJ2-7; 7 positions agree with TRBD2. The CDR3 spans 14 residues. Losses at the gene ends were 4 bases for V and 2 bases for J; bases not matched to a gene: 6. Germline V gene sequence: CDR1 SGHDT, CDR2 YYEEEE. The CDR3 DNA reads TGTGCCAGCAGCCGTGGTGGGAGGGCCTACGAGCAGTACTTC. Amino acid sequence: CASSRGGRAYEQYF.

This sequence joins TRBV10-3 and TRBJ2-5; perhaps TRBD2 as D (5 bases). The CDR3 length is 13 residues. In germline, CDR1 is ENHRY, CDR2 SYGVKD. The V and J ends lost 6 bases and 5 bases respectively, with 13 bases between them. The CDR3 spells CAIRDQRGETQYF. The DNA for the CDR3 is TGTGCCATCAGGGATCAGCGAGGGGAGACCCAGTACTTC.

The chain has TRBV19 and TRBJ2-6; tentatively, D is TRBD1 (6 bases). CDR3 length: 19 amino acids. The V end lost 2 bases, the J end lost 4 bases, and 21 bases lay between the germline ends. The V gene's germline CDR1 is LNHDA and CDR2 SQIVND (reference sequence). CDR3 nucleotide sequence: TGTGCCAGTAGTATATCTACCGCAGGGGTCACTCTCGGGGCCAACGTCCTGACTTTC. Translated: CASSISTAGVTLGANVLTF.

The chain links TRBV4-1 to TRBJ2-5; 7 bases are shared with TRBD1. The V segment lost 1 base and the J segment 2 bases; nucleotides outside the gene matches: 7. The CDR3 is made up of 16 amino acids. Germline assignment: CDR1 MGHRA and CDR2 YSYEKL. CDR3 DNA: TGCGCCAGCAGCCAAGGGACAGGACAGCAGCAAGAGACCCAGTACTTC. Translation gives CASSQGTGQQQETQYF.

V usage is TRBV9 and J usage is TRBJ2-7; possibly TRBD1 for D (6 bases). Germline lookup yields CDR1 SGDLS and CDR2 YYNGEE. V was trimmed by 0 bases and J by 3 bases, leaving 13 bases between them. CDR3 length: 15 residues. CDR3 nucleotides: TGTGCCAGCAGCGTAGGAGGGGGACCTCACTACGAGCAGTACTTC. It specifies CASSVGGGPHYEQYF.

The genes are TRBV3-1 (or the pseudogene TRBV3-2) and TRBJ2-7, with 8 bases that match TRBD2. The junction had 4 bases not matched to a gene; V was cut back by 1 base and J by 2 bases. Germline CDR1 is LGHDT and CDR2 is YNNKEL (reference sequence). This CDR3 is built from 15 residues. The CDR3 nucleotides are TGTGCCAGCAGCCAAGCCAGCGGGGGTGCCTACGAGCAGTACTTC. Translating gives CASSQASGGAYEQYF.

The table lists this clone with a count of one. The chain couples TRBV11-2 to TRBJ2-3; tentative D call: TRBD1 (6 bases). CDR1 and CDR2 (germline): SGHAT, FQNNGV. Trimming took off 8 bases at V and 6 bases at J, with 6 bases between the two ends. The CDR3 is 10 amino acids. This chain's CDR3 is CASQGDTQYF. The CDR3 DNA reads TGTGCCAGCCAGGGGGATACGCAGTATTTT. Looking up the rest from reference TRBV11-2 and TRBJ2-3 gives the full variable domain: EAGVAQSPRYKIIEKRQSVAFWCNPISGHATLYWYQQILGQGPKLLIQFQNNGVVDDSQLPKDRFSAERLKGVDSTLKIQPAKLEDSAVYLCASQGDTQYFGPGTRLTVL.

The chain has TRBV3-1 (or the pseudogene TRBV3-2) and TRBJ2-1; 8 bases agree with TRBD2. This CDR3 has 18 amino acids. Trimming at V came to 1 base and at J to 2 bases, leaving 10 bases not matched to a gene. Germline loops: CDR1 LGHDT, CDR2 YNNKEL (reference sequence). DNA of the CDR3: TGTGCCAGCAGCCAAGGTGCGGGGGGCCTCTTCACCTACAATGAGCAGTTCTTC. This translates into CASSQGAGGLFTYNEQFF.

This clone was counted at least ten times. V and J are TRBV21-1 and TRBJ1-4; no check of the table's D call, TRBD1, against the DNA was made. TRBV21-1 is designated a pseudogene. The CDR3 loop spans 20 amino acids. The CDR3 here is CASTKREGTGGKKTNEKLFF. The CDR3 region has the DNA TGTGCCAGCACCAAAAGGGAGGGGACAGGGGGAAAAAAGACTAATGAAAAACTGTTTTTT.

This clone was detected only once. CDR3 residues: CASTTGPGNQPQHF. CDR3 in DNA: TGTGCCAGCACCACAGGTCCTGGCAATCAGCCCCAGCATTTT. The V and J genes are TRBV28 and TRBJ1-5; perhaps TRBD1 as D (5 bases). Germline CDR1 reads MDHEN; CDR2 reads SYDVKM. The CDR3 contains 14 residues. The ends were cut back, 7 bases at V and 2 bases at J, with 12 bases in the middle.